This TCR beta chain was documented in a study of T cell repertoires in cytomegalovirus infection. Germline lookup yields CDR1 LGHNA and CDR2 YSLEER. The CDR3 runs 14 residues. With 3 bases removed from V and 5 bases from J, the gap between germline ends came to 13 bases. A few counts support this clonotype. TCRdb used MiXCR to reprocess the reads, holding one entry per CDR3 protein. The sample has some 170,000 distinct CDR3 sequences, 17% seen once. The chain combines TRBV4-3 with TRBJ2-5, with D perhaps assigned TRBD1 or TRBD2 (5 bases each). This TCR was sampled from a human donor in good health (CMV status not recorded). Some clones in this sample may be carry-over from other donors' samples. Sequences were obtained from CD8+ T cells from PBMCs. The CDR3 spells CASSQRGVGETQYF. CDR3 in DNA: TGCGCCAGCAGCCAGAGGGGAGTTGGGGAGACCCAGTACTTC.